This T cell receptor (beta chain) was obtained from a study of T cells in localized non-small cell lung cancer. Study results and limitations: Increased T cell density in blood showed an association with longer overall survival. T cell clonality was highest in uninvolved adjacent lung, above tumor.

The CDR3 has 16 residues. Germline V gives CDR1 SGHRS, CDR2 YFSETQ. V lost 4 bases and J lost 4; bases outside the gene matches: 10. This clone has a handful of counts. The antigen is undetermined. This table comes from immunoSEQ multiplex PCR, and its TCRdb copy is limited to in-frame clones, with some not included. The repertoire consists of 31,000 or so clones, with roughly nine tenths occurring once and the leading ten covering less than 3%. The TCR was taken from a female donor older than 55 with stage I lung adenocarcinoma. The sample in question was peripheral blood, obtained before any cancer treatment. The rearrangement links TRBV5-1 to TRBJ2-3, with 9 bases fitting TRBD1. CDR3 protein: CASSPNAGTGSDTQYF. The CDR3 DNA is TGCGCCAGCAGCCCCAATGCCGGGACAGGGTCAGATACGCAGTATTTT.